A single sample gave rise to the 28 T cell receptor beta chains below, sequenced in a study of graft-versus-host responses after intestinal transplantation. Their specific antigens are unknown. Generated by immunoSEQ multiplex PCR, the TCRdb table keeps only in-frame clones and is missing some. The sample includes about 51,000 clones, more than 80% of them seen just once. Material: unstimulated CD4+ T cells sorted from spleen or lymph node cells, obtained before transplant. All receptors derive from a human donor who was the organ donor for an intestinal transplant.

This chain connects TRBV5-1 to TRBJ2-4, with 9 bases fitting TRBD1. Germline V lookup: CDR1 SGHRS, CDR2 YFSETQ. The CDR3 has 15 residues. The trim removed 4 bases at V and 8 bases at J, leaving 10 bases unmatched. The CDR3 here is CASSLGTGSFDIQYF. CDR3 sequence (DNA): TGCGCCAGCAGCCTAGGGACAGGGAGTTTTGACATTCAGTACTTC. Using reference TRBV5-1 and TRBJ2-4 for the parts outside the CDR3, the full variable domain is KAGVTQTPRYLIKTRGQQVTLSCSPISGHRSVSWYQQTPGQGLQFLFEYFSETQRNKGNFPGRFSGRQFSNSRSEMNVSTLELGDSALYLCASSLGTGSFDIQYFGAGTRLSVL.

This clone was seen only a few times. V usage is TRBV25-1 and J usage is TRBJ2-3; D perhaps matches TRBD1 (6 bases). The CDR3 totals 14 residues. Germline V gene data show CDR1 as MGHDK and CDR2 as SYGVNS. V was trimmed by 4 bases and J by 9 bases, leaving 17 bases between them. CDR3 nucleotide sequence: TGTGCCAGCAGTGCAGTGGACAGACCAGGAACGCAGTATTTT. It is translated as CASSAVDRPGTQYF.

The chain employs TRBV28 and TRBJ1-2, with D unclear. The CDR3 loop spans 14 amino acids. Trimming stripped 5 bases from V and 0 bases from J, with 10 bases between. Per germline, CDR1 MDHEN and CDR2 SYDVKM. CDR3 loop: CASSRQTANYGYTF. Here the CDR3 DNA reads TGTGCCAGCAGTAGACAAACAGCTAACTATGGCTACACCTTC.

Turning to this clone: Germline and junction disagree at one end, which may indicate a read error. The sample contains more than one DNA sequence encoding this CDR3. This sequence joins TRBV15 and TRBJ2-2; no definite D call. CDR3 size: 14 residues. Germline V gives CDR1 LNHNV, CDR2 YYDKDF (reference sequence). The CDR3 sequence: CATSRDNRAGELFF. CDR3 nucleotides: TGCGCCACCAGCAGAGATAACAGAGCCGGGGAGCTGTTTTTT. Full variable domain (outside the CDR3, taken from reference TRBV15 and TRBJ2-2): DAMVIQNPRYQVTQFGKPVTLSCSQTLNHNVMYWYQQKSSQAPKLLFHYYDKDFNNEADTPDNFQSRRPNTSFCFLDIRSPGLGDTAMYLCATSRDNRAGELFFGEGSRLTVL.

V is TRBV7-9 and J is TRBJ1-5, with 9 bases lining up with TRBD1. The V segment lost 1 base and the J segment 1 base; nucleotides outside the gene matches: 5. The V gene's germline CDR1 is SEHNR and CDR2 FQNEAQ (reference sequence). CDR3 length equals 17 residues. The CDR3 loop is CASSLGTGDVSNQPQHF. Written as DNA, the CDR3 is TGTGCCAGCAGCTTAGGGACAGGGGACGTGAGCAATCAGCCCCAGCATTTT. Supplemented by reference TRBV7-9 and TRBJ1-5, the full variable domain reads DTGVSQNPRHKITKRGQNVTFRCDPISEHNRLYWYRQTLGQGPEFLTYFQNEAQLEKSRLLSDRFSAERPKGSFSTLEIQRTEQGDSAMYLCASSLGTGDVSNQPQHFGDGTRLSIL.

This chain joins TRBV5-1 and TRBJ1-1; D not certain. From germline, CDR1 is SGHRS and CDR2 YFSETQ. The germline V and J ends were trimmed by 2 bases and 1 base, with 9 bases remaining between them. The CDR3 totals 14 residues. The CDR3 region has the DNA TGCGCCAGCAGCTTAACCCCTAAGAACACTGAAGCTTTCTTT. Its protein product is CASSLTPKNTEAFF.

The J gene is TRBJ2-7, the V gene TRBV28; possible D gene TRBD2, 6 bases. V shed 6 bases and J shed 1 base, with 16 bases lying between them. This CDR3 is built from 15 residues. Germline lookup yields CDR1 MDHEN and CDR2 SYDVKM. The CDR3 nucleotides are TGTGCCAGCAGCACCTCCGCGGGGTGGTCCTACGAGCAGTACTTC. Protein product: CASSTSAGWSYEQYF.

The CDR3: CASSLLSGSTDTQYF. The CDR3 nucleotides are TGTGCCAGCTCACTCCTCAGCGGATCCACAGATACGCAGTATTTT. V is TRBV18 and J is TRBJ2-3; possible D gene TRBD2, 5 bases. V lost 4 bases to trimming and J lost 2 bases, with 13 bases between them. The CDR3 contains 15 residues. The V gene's germline CDR1 is KGHSH and CDR2 LQKENI.

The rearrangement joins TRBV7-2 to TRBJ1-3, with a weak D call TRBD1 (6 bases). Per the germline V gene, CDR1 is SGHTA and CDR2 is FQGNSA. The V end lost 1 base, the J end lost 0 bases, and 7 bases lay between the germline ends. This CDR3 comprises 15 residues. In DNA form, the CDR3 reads TGTGCCAGCAGCTTAGGGACAGTCTCTGGAAACACCATATATTTT. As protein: CASSLGTVSGNTIYF.

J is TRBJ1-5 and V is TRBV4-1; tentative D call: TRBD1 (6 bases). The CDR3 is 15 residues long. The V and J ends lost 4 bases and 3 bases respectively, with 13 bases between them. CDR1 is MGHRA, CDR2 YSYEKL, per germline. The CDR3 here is CASSRATGNNQPQHF. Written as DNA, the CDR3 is TGCGCCAGCAGCCGCGCGACAGGTAACAATCAGCCCCAGCATTTT.

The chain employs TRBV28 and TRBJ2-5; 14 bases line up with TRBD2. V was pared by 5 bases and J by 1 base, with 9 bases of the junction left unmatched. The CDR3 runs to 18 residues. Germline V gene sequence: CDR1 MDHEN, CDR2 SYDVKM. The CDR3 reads CASSHRTSGRLSQETQYF. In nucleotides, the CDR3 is TGTGCCAGCAGTCATCGGACTAGCGGGAGGTTGTCCCAAGAGACCCAGTACTTC. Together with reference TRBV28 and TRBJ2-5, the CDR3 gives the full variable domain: DVKVTQSSRYLVKRTGEKVFLECVQDMDHENMFWYRQDPGLGLRLIYFSYDVKMKEKGDIPEGYSVSREKKERFSLILESASTNQTSMYLCASSHRTSGRLSQETQYFGPGTRLLVL.

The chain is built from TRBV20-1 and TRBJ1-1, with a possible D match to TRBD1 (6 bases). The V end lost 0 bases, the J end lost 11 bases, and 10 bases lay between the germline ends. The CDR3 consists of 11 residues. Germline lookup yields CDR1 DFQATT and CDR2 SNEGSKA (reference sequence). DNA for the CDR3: TGCAGTGCTAGAGATGCGGGGGCGGCTTTCTTT. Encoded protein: CSARDAGAAFF.

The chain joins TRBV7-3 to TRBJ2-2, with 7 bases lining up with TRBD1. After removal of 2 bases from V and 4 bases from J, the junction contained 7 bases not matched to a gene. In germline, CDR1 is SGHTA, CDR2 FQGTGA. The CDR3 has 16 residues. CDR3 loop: CASSLGYGTVTGELFF. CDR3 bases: TGTGCCAGCAGCTTAGGCTACGGGACAGTCACCGGGGAGCTGTTTTTT.

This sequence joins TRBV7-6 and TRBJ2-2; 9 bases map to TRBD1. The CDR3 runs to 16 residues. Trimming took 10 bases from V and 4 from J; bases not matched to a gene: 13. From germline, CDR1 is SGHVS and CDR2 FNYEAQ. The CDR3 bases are TGTGCCACCCATATCACCGGGACAGGGATCACCGGGGAGCTGTTTTTT. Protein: CATHITGTGITGELFF. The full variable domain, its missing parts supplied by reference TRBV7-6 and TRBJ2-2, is GAGVSQSPRYKVTKRGQDVALRCDPISGHVSLYWYRQALGQGPEFLTYFNYEAQQDKSGLPNDRFSAERPEGSISTLTIQRTEQRDSAMYRCATHITGTGITGELFFGEGSRLTVL.

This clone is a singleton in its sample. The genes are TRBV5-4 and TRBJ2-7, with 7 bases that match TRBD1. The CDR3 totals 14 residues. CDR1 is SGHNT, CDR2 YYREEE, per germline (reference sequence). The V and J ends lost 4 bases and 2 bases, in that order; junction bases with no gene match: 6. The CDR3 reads CASSPAQGPYEQYF. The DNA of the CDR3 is TGTGCCAGCAGCCCCGCACAGGGGCCCTACGAGCAGTACTTC. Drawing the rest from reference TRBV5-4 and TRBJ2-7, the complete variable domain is ETGVTQSPTHLIKTRGQQVTLRCSSQSGHNTVSWYQQALGQGPQFIFQYYREEENGRGNFPPRFSGLQFPNYSSELNVNALELDDSALYLCASSPAQGPYEQYFGPGTRLTVT.

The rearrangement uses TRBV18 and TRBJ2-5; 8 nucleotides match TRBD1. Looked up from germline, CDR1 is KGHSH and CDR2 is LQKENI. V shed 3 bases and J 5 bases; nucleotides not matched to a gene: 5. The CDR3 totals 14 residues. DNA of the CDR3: TGTGCCAGCTCACCGGACAGGGCGTACGAGACCCAGTACTTC. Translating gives CASSPDRAYETQYF.

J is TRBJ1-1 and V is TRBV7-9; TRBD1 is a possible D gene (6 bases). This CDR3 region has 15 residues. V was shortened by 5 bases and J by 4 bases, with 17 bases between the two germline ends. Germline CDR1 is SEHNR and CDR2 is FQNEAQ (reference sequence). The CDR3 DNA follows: TGTGCCAGCAGCCCAGCGGGGACATCCGGCACTGAAGCTTTCTTT. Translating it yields CASSPAGTSGTEAFF.

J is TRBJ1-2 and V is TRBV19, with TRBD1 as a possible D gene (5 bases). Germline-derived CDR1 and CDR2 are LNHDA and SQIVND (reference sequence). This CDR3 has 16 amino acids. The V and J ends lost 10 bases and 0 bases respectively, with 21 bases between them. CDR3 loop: CATNPLPGLTNYGYTF. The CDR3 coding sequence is TGTGCCACCAATCCTCTTCCGGGACTTACTAACTATGGCTACACCTTC.

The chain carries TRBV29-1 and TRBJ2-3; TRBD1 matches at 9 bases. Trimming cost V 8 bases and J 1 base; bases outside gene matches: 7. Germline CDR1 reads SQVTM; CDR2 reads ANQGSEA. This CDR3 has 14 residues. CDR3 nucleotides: TGCAGCTTTTCCAGGGACAGGGGCACAGATACGCAGTATTTT. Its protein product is CSFSRDRGTDTQYF.

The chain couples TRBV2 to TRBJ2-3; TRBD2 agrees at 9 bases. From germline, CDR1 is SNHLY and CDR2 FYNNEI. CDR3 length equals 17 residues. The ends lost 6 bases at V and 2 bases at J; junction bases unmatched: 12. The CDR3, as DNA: TGTGCCAGCAGGGGGCAAGGCGGGAGGGAAGACACAGATACGCAGTATTTT. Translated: CASRGQGGREDTDTQYF.

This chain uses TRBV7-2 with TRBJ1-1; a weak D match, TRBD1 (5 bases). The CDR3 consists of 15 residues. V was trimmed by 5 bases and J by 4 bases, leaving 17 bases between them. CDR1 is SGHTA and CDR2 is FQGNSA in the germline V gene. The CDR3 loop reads CASSQRTPQGTEAFF. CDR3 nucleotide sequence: TGTGCCAGCAGCCAAAGGACCCCTCAGGGCACTGAAGCTTTCTTT.

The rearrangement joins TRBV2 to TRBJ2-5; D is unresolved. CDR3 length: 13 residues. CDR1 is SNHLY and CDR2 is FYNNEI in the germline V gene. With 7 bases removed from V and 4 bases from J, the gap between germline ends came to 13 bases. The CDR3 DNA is TGTGCCAGCAACCCTTCAGGTGGAGAGACCCAGTACTTC. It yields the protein CASNPSGGETQYF. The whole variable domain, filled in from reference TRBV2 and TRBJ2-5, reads EPEVTQTPSHQVTQMGQEVILRCVPISNHLYFYWYRQILGQKVEFLVSFYNNEISEKSEIFDDQFSVERPDGSNFTLKIRSTKLEDSAMYFCASNPSGGETQYFGPGTRLLVL.

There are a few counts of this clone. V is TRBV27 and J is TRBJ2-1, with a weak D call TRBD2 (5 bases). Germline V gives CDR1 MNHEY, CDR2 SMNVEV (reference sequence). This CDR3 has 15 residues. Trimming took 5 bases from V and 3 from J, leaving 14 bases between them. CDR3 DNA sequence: TGTGCCAGCAGTCCCCGCAAGGCGGGCTACAATGAGCAGTTCTTC. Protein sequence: CASSPRKAGYNEQFF.

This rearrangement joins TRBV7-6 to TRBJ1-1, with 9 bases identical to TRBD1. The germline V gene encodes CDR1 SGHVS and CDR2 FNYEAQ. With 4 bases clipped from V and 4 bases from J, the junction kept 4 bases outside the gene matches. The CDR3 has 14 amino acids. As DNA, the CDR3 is TGTGCCAGCAGCTCCGAGACAGGGGGCACTGAAGCTTTCTTT. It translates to CASSSETGGTEAFF. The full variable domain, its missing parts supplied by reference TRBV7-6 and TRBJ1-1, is GAGVSQSPRYKVTKRGQDVALRCDPISGHVSLYWYRQALGQGPEFLTYFNYEAQQDKSGLPNDRFSAERPEGSISTLTIQRTEQRDSAMYRCASSSETGGTEAFFGQGTRLTVV.

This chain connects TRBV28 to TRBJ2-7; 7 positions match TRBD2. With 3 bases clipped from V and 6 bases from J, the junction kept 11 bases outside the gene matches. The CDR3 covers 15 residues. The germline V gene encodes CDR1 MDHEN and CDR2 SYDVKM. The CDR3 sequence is CASSFERAGDGEQYF. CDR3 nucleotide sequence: TGTGCCAGCAGTTTCGAAAGGGCGGGAGACGGCGAGCAGTACTTC.

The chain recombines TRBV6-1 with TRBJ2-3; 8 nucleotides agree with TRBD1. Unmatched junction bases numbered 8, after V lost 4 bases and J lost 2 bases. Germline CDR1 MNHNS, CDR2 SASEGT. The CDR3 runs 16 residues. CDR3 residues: CASSARTGKVTDTQYF. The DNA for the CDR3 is TGTGCCAGCAGTGCCCGGACAGGGAAGGTCACAGATACGCAGTATTTT.

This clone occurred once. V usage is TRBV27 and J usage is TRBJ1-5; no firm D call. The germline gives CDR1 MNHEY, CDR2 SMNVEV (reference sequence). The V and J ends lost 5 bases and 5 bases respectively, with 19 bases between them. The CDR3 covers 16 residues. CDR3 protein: CASSPYSMAEHQPQHF. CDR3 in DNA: TGTGCCAGCAGTCCATATTCGATGGCGGAACATCAGCCCCAGCATTTT.

The CDR3 DNA sequence: TGTGCCAGTAGTCACCAGGGGGCTGAAAAACTGTTTTTT. It yields the protein CASSHQGAEKLFF. The chain carries TRBV19 and TRBJ1-4, with TRBD1 matching 8 bases. CDR1 and CDR2 from the germline V gene are LNHDA and SQIVND (reference sequence). This CDR3 region has 13 residues. V was clipped by 5 bases and J by 7 bases; unmatched bases: 3.